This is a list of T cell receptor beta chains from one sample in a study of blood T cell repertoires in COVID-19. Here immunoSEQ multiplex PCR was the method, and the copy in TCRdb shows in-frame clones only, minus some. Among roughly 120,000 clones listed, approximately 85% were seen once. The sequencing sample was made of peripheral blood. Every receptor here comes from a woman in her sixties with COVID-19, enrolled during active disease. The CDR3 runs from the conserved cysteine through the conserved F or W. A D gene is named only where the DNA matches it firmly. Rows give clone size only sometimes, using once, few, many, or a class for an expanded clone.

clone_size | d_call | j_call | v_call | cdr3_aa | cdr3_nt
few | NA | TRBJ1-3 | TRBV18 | CASSQGSGNTIYF | TGTGCCAGCTCACAGGGGTCTGGAAACACCATATATTTT
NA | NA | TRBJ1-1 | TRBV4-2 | CASSQEGQRRTEAFF | TGTGCCAGCAGCCAAGAAGGACAGCGGAGGACTGAAGCTTTCTTT
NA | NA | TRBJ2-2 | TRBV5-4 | CASSWETNTGELFF | TGTGCCAGCAGCTGGGAGACGAACACCGGGGAGCTGTTTTTT
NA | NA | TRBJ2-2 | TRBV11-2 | CASSFSRNTGELFF | TGTGCCAGCAGCTTTAGTAGGAACACCGGGGAGCTGTTTTTT
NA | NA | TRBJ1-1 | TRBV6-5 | CASSYSAGMNTEAFF | TGTGCCAGCAGTTACTCAGCGGGGATGAACACTGAAGCTTTCTTT
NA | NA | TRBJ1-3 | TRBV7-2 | CASSLAPGRGNTIYF | TGTGCCAGCAGTCTAGCCCCTGGGCGGGGAAACACCATATATTTT
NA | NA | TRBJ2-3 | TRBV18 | CASSLTGANTDTQYF | TGTGCCAGCTCACTCACGGGAGCAAACACAGATACGCAGTATTTT
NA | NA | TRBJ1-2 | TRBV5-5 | CASSGTEGTSYTF | TGTGCCAGCAGCGGGACCGAGGGGACTTCCTACACCTTC
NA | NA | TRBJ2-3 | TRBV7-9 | CASSPGPTDTQYF | TGTGCCAGCAGCCCAGGGCCCACAGATACGCAGTATTTT
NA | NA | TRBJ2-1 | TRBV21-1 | CASSKQGGSSEQFF | TGTGCCAGCAGCAAGCAAGGGGGCTCCAGTGAGCAGTTCTTC
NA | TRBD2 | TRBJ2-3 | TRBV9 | CASSVAWGGSGADTQYF | TGTGCCAGCAGCGTAGCATGGGGGGGTAGCGGGGCAGATACGCAGTATTTT
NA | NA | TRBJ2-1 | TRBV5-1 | CASSLGGRYNEQFF | TGCGCCAGCAGCTTGGGGGGGCGATACAATGAGCAGTTCTTC
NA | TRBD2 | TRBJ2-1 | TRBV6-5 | CASGDLAGGPGEQFF | TGTGCCAGCGGGGACTTGGCGGGGGGGCCGGGTGAGCAGTTCTTC
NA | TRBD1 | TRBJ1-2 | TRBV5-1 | CASSTGQPGHGYTF | TGCGCCAGCAGCACGGGACAGCCTGGCCATGGCTACACCTTC
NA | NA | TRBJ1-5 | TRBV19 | CASTSSGLSNQPQHF | TGTGCCAGTACCTCTTCAGGGCTTAGCAATCAGCCCCAGCATTTT
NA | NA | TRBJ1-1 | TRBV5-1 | CASSPSGNTEAFF | TGCGCCAGCAGCCCTAGCGGGAACACTGAAGCTTTCTTT
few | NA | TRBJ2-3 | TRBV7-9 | CASSLEASGLGTDTQYF | TGTGCCAGCAGCTTAGAAGCGTCAGGGCTTGGCACAGATACGCAGTATTTT
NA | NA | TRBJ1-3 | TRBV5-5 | CASSLFREGNTIYF | TGTGCCAGCAGCTTGTTCAGGGAAGGAAACACCATATATTTT
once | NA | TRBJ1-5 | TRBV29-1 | CSVESDGGSNQPQHF | TGCAGCGTTGAATCCGACGGGGGGAGCAATCAGCCCCAGCATTTT
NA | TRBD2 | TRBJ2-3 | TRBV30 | CAYAGGADTQYF | TGTGCCTATGCGGGGGGCGCAGATACGCAGTATTTT
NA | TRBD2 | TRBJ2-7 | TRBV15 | CATSPLRGPLSRGTSRSYEQYF | TGTGCCACCAGCCCGCTCAGAGGCCCACTCTCCCGGGGGACTAGCAGATCCTACGAGCAGTACTTC
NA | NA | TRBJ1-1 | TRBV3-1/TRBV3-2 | CASSQEGSMNTEAFF | TGTGCCAGCAGCCAAGAGGGCAGCATGAACACTGAAGCTTTCTTT
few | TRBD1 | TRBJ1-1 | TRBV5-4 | CASSTRDRTEAFF | TGTGCCAGCAGCACCCGGGACAGAACTGAAGCTTTCTTT